The TCR beta chain under discussion was sequenced for a study of blood T cell repertoires in COVID-19. How the authors handled the data: Reference gene primer amplification yielded estimated nucleated cell counts. Clones were sequenced by immunoSEQ multiplex PCR, and TCRdb holds only the in-frame ones, with some missing. V and J calls and clone size come straight from that table; D and trimming were deduced from the DNA. This table holds 150,000 to 200,000 clones, roughly 90% found once. Germline V CDR1 and CDR2: MNHEY, SVGAGI. Trimming took 8 bases from V and 7 from J, leaving 21 bases between them. This CDR3 is 14 amino acids long.

The chain links TRBV6-5 to TRBJ2-7, with D perhaps matching TRBD1 (5 bases). The specimen sequenced was peripheral blood. The receptor's source is a young man with COVID-19, enrolled during active disease. The CDR3 coding sequence is TGTGCCAGCTCAGACGCAGGGAACCCTGTGGAGCAGTACTTC. As protein: CASSDAGNPVEQYF.